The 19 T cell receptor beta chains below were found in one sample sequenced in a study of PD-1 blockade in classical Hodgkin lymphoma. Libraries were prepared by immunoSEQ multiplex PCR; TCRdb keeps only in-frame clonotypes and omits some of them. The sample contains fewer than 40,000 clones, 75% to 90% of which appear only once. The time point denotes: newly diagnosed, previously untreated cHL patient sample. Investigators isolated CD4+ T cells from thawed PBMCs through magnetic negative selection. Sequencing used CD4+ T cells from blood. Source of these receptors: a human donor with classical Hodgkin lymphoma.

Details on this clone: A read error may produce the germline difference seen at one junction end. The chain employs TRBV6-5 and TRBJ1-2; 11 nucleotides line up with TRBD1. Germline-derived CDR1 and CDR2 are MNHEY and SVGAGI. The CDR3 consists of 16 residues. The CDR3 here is CASTYYPGQGDNGYTF. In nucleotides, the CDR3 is TGTGCCAGCACTTACTACCCGGGACAGGGGGATAATGGCTACACCTTC.

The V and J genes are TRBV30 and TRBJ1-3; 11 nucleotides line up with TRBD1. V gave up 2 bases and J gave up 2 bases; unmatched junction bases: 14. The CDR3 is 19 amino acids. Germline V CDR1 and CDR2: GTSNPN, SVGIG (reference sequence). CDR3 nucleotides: TGTGCCTGGAGTTCCCGGACAGGGGGCTCCCCTCGACCTGGAAACACCATATATTTT. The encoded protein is CAWSSRTGGSPRPGNTIYF.

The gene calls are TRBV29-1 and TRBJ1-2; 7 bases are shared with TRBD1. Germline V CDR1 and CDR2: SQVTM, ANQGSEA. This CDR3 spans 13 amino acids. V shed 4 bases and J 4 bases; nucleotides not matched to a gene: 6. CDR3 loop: CSVVRDSSYGYTF. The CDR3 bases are TGCAGCGTTGTTAGGGACAGCAGCTATGGCTACACCTTC.

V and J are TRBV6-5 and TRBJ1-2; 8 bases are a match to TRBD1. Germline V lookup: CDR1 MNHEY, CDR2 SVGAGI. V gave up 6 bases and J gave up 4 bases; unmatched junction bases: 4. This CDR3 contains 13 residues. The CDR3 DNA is TGTGCCAGCAGGGGGACAGGTCTCTATGGCTACACCTTC. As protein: CASRGTGLYGYTF.

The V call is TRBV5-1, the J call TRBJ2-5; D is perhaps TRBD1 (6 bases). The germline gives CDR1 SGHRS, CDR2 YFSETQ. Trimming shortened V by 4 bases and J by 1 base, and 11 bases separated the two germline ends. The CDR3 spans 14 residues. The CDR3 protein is CASSLGQPQETQYF. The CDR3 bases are TGCGCCAGCAGCCTTGGACAGCCCCAAGAGACCCAGTACTTC.

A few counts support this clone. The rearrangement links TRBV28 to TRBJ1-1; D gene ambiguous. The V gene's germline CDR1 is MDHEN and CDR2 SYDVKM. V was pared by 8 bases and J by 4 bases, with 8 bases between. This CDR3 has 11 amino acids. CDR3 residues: CASVSTTEAFF. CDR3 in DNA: TGTGCCAGCGTCTCGACCACTGAAGCTTTCTTT.

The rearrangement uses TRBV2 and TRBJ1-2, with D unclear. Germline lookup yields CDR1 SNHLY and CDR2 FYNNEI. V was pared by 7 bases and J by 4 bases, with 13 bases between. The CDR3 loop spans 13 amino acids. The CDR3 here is CASNRLRLYGYTF. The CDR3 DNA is TGTGCCAGCAATCGCTTACGGCTCTATGGCTACACCTTC.

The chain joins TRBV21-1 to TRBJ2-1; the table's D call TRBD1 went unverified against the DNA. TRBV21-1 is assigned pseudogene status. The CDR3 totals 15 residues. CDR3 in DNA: TGTGCCAGCAGCTCCCAGCAGGGGCAAGGGAATGAGCAGTTCTTC. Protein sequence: CASSSQQGQGNEQFF.

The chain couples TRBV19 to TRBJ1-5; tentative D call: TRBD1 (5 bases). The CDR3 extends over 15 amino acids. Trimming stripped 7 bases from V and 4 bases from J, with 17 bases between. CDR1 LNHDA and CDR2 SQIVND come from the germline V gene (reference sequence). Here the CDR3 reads CASILRAGWNQPQHF. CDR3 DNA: TGTGCCAGTATTCTACGGGCAGGGTGGAATCAGCCCCAGCATTTT.

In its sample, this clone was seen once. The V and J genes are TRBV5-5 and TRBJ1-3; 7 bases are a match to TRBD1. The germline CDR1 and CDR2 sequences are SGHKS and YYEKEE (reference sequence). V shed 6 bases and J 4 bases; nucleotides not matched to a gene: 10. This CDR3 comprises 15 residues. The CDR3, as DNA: TGTGCCAGCACCCTAGGGGGCAGGGACGGAAACACCATATATTTT. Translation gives CASTLGGRDGNTIYF.

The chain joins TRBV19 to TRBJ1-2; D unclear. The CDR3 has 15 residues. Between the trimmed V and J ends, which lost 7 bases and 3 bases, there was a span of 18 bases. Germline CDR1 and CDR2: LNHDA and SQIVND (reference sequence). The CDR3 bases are TGTGCCAGTACCCTGCGTAGGGTCGCGGACTATGGCTACACCTTC. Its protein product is CASTLRRVADYGYTF.

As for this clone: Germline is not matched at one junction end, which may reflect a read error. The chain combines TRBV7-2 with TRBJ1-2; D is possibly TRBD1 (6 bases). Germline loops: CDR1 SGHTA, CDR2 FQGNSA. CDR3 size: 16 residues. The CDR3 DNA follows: TGTGCCAGCAGCAAAGTCGGGGGGCCGGGTGGTTATGGCTACACCTTT. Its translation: CASSKVGGPGGYGYTF.

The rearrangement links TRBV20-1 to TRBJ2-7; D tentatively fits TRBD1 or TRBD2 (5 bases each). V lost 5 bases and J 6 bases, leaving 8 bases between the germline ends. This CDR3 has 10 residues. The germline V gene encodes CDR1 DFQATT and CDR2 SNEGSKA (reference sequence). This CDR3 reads CSARGGEQYF. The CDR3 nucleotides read TGCAGTGCTCGGGGCGGCGAGCAGTACTTC.

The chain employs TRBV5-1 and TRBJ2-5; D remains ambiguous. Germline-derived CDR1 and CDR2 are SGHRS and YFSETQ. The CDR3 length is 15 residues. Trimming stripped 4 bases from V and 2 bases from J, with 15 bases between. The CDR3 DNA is TGCGCCAGCAGCCCGACCACCGGTGTTCAAGAGACCCAGTACTTC. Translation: CASSPTTGVQETQYF.

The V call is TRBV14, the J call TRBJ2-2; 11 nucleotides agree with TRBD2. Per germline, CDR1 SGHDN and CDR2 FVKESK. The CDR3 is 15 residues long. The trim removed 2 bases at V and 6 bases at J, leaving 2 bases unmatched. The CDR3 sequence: CASSQIAGGPGELFF. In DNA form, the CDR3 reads TGTGCCAGCAGCCAAATAGCGGGGGGGCCCGGGGAGCTGTTTTTT. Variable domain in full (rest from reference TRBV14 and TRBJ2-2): EAGVTQFPSHSVIEKGQTVTLRCDPISGHDNLYWYRRVMGKEIKFLLHFVKESKQDESGMPNNRFLAERTGGTYSTLKVQPAELEDSGVYFCASSQIAGGPGELFFGEGSRLTVL.

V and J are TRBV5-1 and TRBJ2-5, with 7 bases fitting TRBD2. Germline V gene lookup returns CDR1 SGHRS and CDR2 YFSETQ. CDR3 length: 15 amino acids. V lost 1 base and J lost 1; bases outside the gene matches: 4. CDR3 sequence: CASSLMSGIQETQYF. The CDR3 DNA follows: TGCGCCAGCAGCTTGATGAGCGGGATCCAAGAGACCCAGTACTTC.

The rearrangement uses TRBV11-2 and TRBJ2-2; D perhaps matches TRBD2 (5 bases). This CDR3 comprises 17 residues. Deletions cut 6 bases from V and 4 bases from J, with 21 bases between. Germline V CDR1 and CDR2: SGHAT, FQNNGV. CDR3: CASSSIGGGKGTGELFF. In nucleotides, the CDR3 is TGTGCCAGCAGTTCCATAGGAGGTGGGAAGGGCACCGGGGAGCTGTTTTTT.

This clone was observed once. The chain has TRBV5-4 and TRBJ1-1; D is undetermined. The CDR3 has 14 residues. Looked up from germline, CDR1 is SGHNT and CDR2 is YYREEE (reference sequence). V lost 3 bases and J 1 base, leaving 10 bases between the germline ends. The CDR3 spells CASSSRRENTEAFF. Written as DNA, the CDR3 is TGTGCCAGCAGCTCGCGCCGGGAGAACACTGAAGCTTTCTTT.

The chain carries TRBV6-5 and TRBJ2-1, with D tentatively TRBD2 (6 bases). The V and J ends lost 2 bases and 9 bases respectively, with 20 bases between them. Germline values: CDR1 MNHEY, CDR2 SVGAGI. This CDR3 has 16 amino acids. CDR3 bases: TGTGCCAGCAGTTACCACCCGGAGGGAGGATTAGGTGAGCAGTTCTTC. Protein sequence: CASSYHPEGGLGEQFF.